The 9 T cell receptor beta chains below come from one sample, sequenced in a study of T cells after yellow fever vaccination. TCRdb called the 5' RACE reads again in MiXCR, with one record for every CDR3 protein. The sample holds about 74,000 distinct CDR3 sequences, roughly 6.9% seen once. Source: CD8+ T cells sorted from PBMCs, taken 5 days after the first yellow fever vaccination. The receptors shown here come from a man between 18 and 35 years old who received the YFV17D yellow fever vaccine.

This sequence joins TRBV4-2 and TRBJ2-7, with 12 bases matching TRBD2. V trimming: 0 bases; J trimming: 7 bases; junction bases outside the gene matches: 7. This CDR3 has 16 amino acids. CDR1 LGHNA and CDR2 YNFKEQ come from the germline V gene. The CDR3 DNA reads as TGTGCCAGCAGCCAAGATGAGACTAGCGGGGGAGTAGAGCAGTACTTC. This codes for CASSQDETSGGVEQYF.

This clonotype was seen repeatedly, ten times or more. The chain links TRBV10-3 to TRBJ1-2; 9 nucleotides match TRBD1. CDR3 length equals 14 residues. The V gene end was trimmed by 7 bases and the J gene end by 6 bases; junction bases not matched to a gene: 9. Germline V CDR1 and CDR2: ENHRY, SYGVKD. DNA of the CDR3: TGTGCCATCAAGCCCCGGGACAGGGAGGATGGCTACACCTTC. Translation gives CAIKPRDREDGYTF.

The chain has TRBV5-6 and TRBJ1-5; D gene unclear. CDR1 SGHDT and CDR2 YYEEEE come from the germline V gene. Trimming removed 0 bases from V and 5 bases from J, with 6 bases in between. There are 13 residues in the CDR3. In nucleotides, the CDR3 is TGTGCCAGCAGCTTGGGGAACCATCAGCCCCAGCATTTT. Amino acid sequence: CASSLGNHQPQHF.

The rearrangement links TRBV9 to TRBJ2-1, with 8 bases identical to TRBD1. V lost 0 bases to trimming and J lost 7 bases; unmatched junction nucleotides: 6. Germline-derived CDR1 and CDR2 are SGDLS and YYNGEE. The CDR3 has 15 residues. The CDR3 loop reads CASSVAGDRINEQFF. CDR3 coding DNA: TGTGCCAGCAGCGTAGCTGGGGACAGGATAAATGAGCAGTTCTTC.

This clonotype was detected only a few times. The rearrangement joins TRBV5-4 to TRBJ1-1, with TRBD1 as a possible D gene (6 bases). CDR1 SGHNT and CDR2 YYREEE come from the germline V gene (reference sequence). CDR3 length equals 14 residues. V lost 2 bases to trimming and J lost 5 bases, with 13 bases between them. In DNA form, the CDR3 reads TGTGCCAGCAGCTTCGGGGGGGCAGAAACTGAAGCTTTCTTT. This gives the protein CASSFGGAETEAFF.

This clonotype was recorded many times. The rearrangement joins TRBV4-1 to TRBJ2-7, with 9 bases matching TRBD1. After removal of 4 bases from V and 5 bases from J, the junction contained 12 bases not matched to a gene. The CDR3 has 16 amino acids. Per the germline V gene, CDR1 is MGHRA and CDR2 is YSYEKL. The CDR3 protein is CASSPIAGQGINEQYF. Here the CDR3 DNA reads TGCGCCAGCAGCCCAATTGCCGGACAGGGGATAAACGAGCAGTACTTC.

This clonotype was observed a few times. V and J are TRBV6-1 and TRBJ1-1; D ambiguous. CDR3 length: 15 residues. CDR1 is MNHNS and CDR2 is SASEGT in the germline V gene. The V end was cut by 7 bases, the J end by 1 base, with 16 bases between. Here the CDR3 reads CASTIDGRPNTEAFF. CDR3 sequence (DNA): TGTGCCAGCACCATCGACGGACGGCCGAACACTGAAGCTTTCTTT.

This clonotype was recorded many times. The rearrangement links TRBV19 to TRBJ1-2; D is possibly TRBD1 (5 bases). This CDR3 region has 20 residues. V was trimmed by 6 bases and J by 4 bases, leaving 33 bases between them. CDR1 is LNHDA and CDR2 is SQIVND in the germline V gene (reference sequence). As DNA, the CDR3 is TGTGCCAGTAGAGCCGACTCTTTTGGAGAGGCGCAGTTGGACATCTATGGCTACACCTTC. It translates to CASRADSFGEAQLDIYGYTF.

This clonotype has a count of ten or more. This chain joins TRBV5-4 and TRBJ2-6; D call uncertain. The CDR3 contains 14 residues. Germline CDR1 and CDR2: SGHNT and YYREEE (reference sequence). With 2 bases removed from V and 2 bases from J, the gap between germline ends came to 5 bases. DNA for the CDR3: TGTGCCAGCAGCTTTGGCCCTGGGGCCAACGTCCTGACTTTC. Protein product: CASSFGPGANVLTF. The full variable domain, in which reference TRBV5-4 and TRBJ2-6 provide the parts outside the CDR3, is ETGVTQSPTHLIKTRGQQVTLRCSSQSGHNTVSWYQQALGQGPQFIFQYYREEENGRGNFPPRFSGLQFPNYSSELNVNALELDDSALYLCASSFGPGANVLTFGAGSRLTVL.